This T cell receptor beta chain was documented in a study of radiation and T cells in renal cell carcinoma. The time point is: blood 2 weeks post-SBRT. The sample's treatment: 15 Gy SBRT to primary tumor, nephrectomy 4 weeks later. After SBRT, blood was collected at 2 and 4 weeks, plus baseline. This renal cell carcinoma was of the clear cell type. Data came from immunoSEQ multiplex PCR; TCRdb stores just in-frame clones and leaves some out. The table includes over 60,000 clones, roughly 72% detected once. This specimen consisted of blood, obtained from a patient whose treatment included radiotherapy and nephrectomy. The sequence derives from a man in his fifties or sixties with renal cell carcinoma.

DNA of the CDR3: TGTGCCACCAGCAGAGCCGGACAGACACAAGAGACCCAGTACTTC. It translates to CATSRAGQTQETQYF. The chain employs TRBV15 and TRBJ2-5; D perhaps matches TRBD1 (6 bases). CDR3 length equals 15 residues. Germline-derived CDR1 and CDR2 are LNHNV and YYDKDF (reference sequence). Trimming removed 1 base from V and 2 bases from J, with 11 bases in between.